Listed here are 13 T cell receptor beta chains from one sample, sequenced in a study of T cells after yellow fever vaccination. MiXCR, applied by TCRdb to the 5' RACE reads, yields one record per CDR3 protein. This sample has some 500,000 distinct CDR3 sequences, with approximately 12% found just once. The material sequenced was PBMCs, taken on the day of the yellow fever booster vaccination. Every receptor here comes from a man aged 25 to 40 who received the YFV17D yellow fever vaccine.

The CDR3 is CASSVFGTGGDQPQHF. The CDR3, as DNA: TGTGCCAGCAGTGTCTTTGGGACAGGGGGCGATCAGCCCCAGCATTTT. The rearrangement uses TRBV6-1 and TRBJ1-5; 12 bases match TRBD1. The CDR3 consists of 16 residues. V lost 4 bases to trimming and J lost 5 bases; unmatched junction nucleotides: 6. Per germline, CDR1 MNHNS and CDR2 SASEGT.

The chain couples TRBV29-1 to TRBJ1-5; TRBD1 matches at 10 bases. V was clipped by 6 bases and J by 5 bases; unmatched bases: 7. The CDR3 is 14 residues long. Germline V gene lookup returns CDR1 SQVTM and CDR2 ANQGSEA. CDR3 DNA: TGCAGCGTCGCAACCGGGACAGGGGATCAGCCCCAGCATTTT. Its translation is CSVATGTGDQPQHF. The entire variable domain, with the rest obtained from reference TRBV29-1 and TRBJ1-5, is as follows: SAVISQKPSRDICQRGTSLTIQCQVDSQVTMMFWYRQQPGQSLTLIATANQGSEATYESGFVIDKFPISRPNLTFSTLTVSNMSPEDSSIYLCSVATGTGDQPQHFGDGTRLSIL.

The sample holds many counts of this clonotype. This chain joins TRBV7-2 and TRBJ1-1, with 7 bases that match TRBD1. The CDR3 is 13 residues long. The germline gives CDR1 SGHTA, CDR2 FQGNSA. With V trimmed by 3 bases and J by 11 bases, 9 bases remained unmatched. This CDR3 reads CASSLERGQGAFF. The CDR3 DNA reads TGTGCCAGCAGCTTGGAAAGGGGGCAAGGGGCTTTCTTT.

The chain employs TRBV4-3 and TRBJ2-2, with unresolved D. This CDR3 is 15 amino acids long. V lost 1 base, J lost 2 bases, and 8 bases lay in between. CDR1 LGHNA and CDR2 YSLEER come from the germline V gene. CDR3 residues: CASSQALDNTGELFF. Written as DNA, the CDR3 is TGCGCCAGCAGCCAAGCCCTTGACAACACCGGGGAGCTGTTTTTT.

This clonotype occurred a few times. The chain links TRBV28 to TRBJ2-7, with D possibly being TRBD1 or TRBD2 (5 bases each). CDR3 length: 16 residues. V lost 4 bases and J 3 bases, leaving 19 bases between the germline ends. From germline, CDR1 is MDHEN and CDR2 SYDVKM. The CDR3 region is CASSSPGTELLYEQYF. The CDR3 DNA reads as TGTGCCAGCAGTTCCCCCGGGACGGAGCTCCTCTACGAGCAGTACTTC.

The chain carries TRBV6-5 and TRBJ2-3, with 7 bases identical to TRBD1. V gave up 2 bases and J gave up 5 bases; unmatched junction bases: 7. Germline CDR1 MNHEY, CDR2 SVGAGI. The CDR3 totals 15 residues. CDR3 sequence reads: CASSYRGNRGDTQYF. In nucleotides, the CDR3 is TGTGCCAGCAGTTACCGAGGGAACAGGGGAGATACGCAGTATTTT.

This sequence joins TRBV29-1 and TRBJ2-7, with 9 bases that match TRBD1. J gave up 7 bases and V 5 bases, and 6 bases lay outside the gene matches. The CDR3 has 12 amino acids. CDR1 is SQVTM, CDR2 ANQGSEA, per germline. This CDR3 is CSVLTGGWEQYF. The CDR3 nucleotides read TGCAGCGTTCTGACAGGGGGGTGGGAGCAGTACTTC.

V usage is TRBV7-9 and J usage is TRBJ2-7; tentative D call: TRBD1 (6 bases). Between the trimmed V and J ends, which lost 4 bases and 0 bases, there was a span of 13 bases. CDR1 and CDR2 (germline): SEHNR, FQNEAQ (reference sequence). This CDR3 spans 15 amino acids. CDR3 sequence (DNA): TGTGCCAGCAGCTCCGGTCAGGGGACCTCCTACGAGCAGTACTTC. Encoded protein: CASSSGQGTSYEQYF.

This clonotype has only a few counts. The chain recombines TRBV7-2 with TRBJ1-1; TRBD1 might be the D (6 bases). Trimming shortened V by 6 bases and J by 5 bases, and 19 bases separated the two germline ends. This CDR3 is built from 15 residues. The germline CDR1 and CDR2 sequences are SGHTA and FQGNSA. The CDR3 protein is CASRQAGTPGTEAFF. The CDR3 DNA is TGTGCCAGCAGGCAAGCCGGGACACCGGGGACTGAAGCTTTCTTT.

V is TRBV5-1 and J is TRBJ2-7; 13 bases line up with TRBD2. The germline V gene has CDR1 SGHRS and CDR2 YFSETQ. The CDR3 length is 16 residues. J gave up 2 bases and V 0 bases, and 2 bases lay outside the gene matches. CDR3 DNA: TGCGCCAGCAGCTTGGGAGGGACTAGCGGGACCTACGAGCAGTACTTC. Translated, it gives CASSLGGTSGTYEQYF.

DNA of the CDR3: TGTGCCAGCAGGAATCACGATAAACAGGGTCAAGCTTTCTTT. Its protein is CASRNHDKQGQAFF. V is TRBV3-1 and J is TRBJ1-1; D may be TRBD1 (6 bases). V shed 6 bases and J shed 9 bases, with 20 bases lying between them. The CDR3 runs to 14 residues. Germline V CDR1 and CDR2: LGHDT, YNNKEL (reference sequence).

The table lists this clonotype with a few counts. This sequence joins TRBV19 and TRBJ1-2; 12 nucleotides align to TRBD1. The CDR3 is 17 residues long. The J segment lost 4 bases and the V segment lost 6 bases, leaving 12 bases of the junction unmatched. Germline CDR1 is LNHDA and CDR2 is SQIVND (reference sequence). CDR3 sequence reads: CASSIPAGQGAGYGYTF. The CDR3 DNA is TGTGCCAGTAGCATTCCGGCGGGACAGGGGGCTGGCTATGGCTACACCTTC.

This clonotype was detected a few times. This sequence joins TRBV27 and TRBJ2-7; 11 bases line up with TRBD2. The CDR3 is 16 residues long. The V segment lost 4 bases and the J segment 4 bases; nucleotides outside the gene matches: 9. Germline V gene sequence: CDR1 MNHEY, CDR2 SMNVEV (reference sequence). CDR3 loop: CASSSKTSGSFYEQYF. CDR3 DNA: TGTGCCAGCAGTTCGAAAACTAGCGGGAGCTTTTACGAGCAGTACTTC.